This T cell receptor (beta chain) emerged from a study of shared clonotypes between healthy human individuals. Profiled with immunoSEQ multiplex PCR; TCRdb holds only in-frame clones, not every one. The profile shows hundreds of thousands of clones, roughly 78% of them singletons. Worth noting for this clone: Other nucleotide sequences from this sample produce the same CDR3.

Trimming removed 0 bases from V and 4 bases from J; junction bases left unmatched: 5. The CDR3 extends over 17 amino acids. Germline V gene sequence: CDR1 LNHDA, CDR2 SQIVND (reference sequence). Sample: memory CD4+ T cells sorted from blood. As to subset: CD45RA-negative fraction. The receptor comes from a woman aged 30 to 39 in good health. The chain couples TRBV19 to TRBJ2-1; TRBD1 aligns across 11 bases. CDR3 DNA: TGTGCCAGTAGTATAGATACGGGACAGGGGGGATACAATGAGCAGTTCTTC. This translates into CASSIDTGQGGYNEQFF.